A single sample is the source of the 9 T cell receptor beta chains below, sequenced in a study of blood T cell repertoires in COVID-19. Sequencing was performed with immunoSEQ multiplex PCR; in TCRdb, only in-frame clones are kept and a portion is missing. There are around 120,000 clones in the sample; about 85% occur only once, and under 13% lies in the top ten. Input material: peripheral blood. The receptors were sampled from an elderly man with acute or convalescent COVID-19.

This clone was seen a handful of times. At one boundary the junction diverges from the germline segment, which might be a read error. J is TRBJ2-7 and V is TRBV29-1, with a possible D match to TRBD1 (5 bases). The CDR3 is 12 amino acids. From germline, CDR1 is SQVTM and CDR2 ANQGSEA. The CDR3 loop reads CSVEGAPYEQYF. DNA for the CDR3: TGCAGCGTGGAAGGGGCCCCCTACGAGCAGTACTTC.

The chain uses TRBV7-2 and TRBJ1-3; 10 nucleotides align to TRBD1. The V and J ends lost 5 bases and 7 bases, in that order; junction bases with no gene match: 5. Germline V gene sequence: CDR1 SGHTA, CDR2 FQGNSA. The CDR3 is made up of 14 amino acids. CDR3 coding DNA: TGTGCCAGCAGCCTAGGGGGACAGGGGAACACCATATATTTT. Translated, it gives CASSLGGQGNTIYF.

The chain couples TRBV6-5 to TRBJ1-1; D not resolved. Germline V gene sequence: CDR1 MNHEY, CDR2 SVGAGI. This CDR3 comprises 14 residues. V gave up 6 bases and J gave up 6 bases, with 17 bases separating them. The CDR3, as DNA: TGTGCCAGCAGGGACTATGGCGGCGTCCCTGAAGCTTTCTTT. Its protein is CASRDYGGVPEAFF.

The rearrangement uses TRBV2 and TRBJ2-4, with TRBD1 matching 8 bases. J lost 1 base, V lost 3 bases, and 2 bases had no gene match. This CDR3 comprises 15 residues. CDR1 is SNHLY and CDR2 is FYNNEI in the germline V gene. In DNA, the CDR3 is TGTGCCAGCAGTGATCGACAGGGGGCCAAAAACATTCAGTACTTC. It is translated as CASSDRQGAKNIQYF.

This chain links TRBV25-1 with TRBJ1-2; D might be TRBD1 (5 bases). This CDR3 contains 14 residues. The germline CDR1 and CDR2 sequences are MGHDK and SYGVNS. V shed 3 bases and J shed 4 bases, with 12 bases lying between them. The CDR3 DNA follows: TGTGCCAGCAGTGACGGACCGGGGGGCTATGGCTACACCTTC. This gives the protein CASSDGPGGYGYTF.

The gene calls are TRBV7-3 and TRBJ2-1; 7 bases are a match to TRBD1. CDR3 length equals 14 residues. Germline CDR1 and CDR2: SGHTA and FQGTGA. V trimming: 4 bases; J trimming: 5 bases; junction bases outside the gene matches: 5. CDR3 sequence (DNA): TGTGCCAGCAGCTCGGGACAGTCGAACAATGAGCAGTTCTTC. Translation gives CASSSGQSNNEQFF.

The CDR3, as DNA: TGTGCCAGCTCCCCCCAGGGGGGCACTGAAGCTTTCTTT. Its protein is CASSPQGGTEAFF. This chain uses TRBV18 with TRBJ1-1; 7 positions agree with TRBD1. With V trimmed by 6 bases and J by 4 bases, 5 bases remained unmatched. Germline CDR1 KGHSH, CDR2 LQKENI. The CDR3 is 13 amino acids.

The V gene is TRBV11-2, the J gene TRBJ1-4; D remains ambiguous. V lost 4 bases, J lost 8 bases, and 11 bases lay in between. Per the germline V gene, CDR1 is SGHAT and CDR2 is FQNNGV. CDR3 length equals 13 residues. DNA for the CDR3: TGTGCCAGCAGCTCGGGGTTGGGGGAAAAACTGTTTTTT. It is translated as CASSSGLGEKLFF.

CDR3 sequence (DNA): TGTGCCAGCAGCTCCGGGACAGGGGTCAACACCGGGGAGCTGTTTTTT. Encoded protein: CASSSGTGVNTGELFF. The V and J genes are TRBV7-3 and TRBJ2-2; 10 bases are shared with TRBD1. The length of the CDR3 is 16 residues. Germline V CDR1 and CDR2: SGHTA, FQGTGA. The trim removed 4 bases at V and 2 bases at J, leaving 4 bases unmatched.